This T cell receptor beta chain was obtained from a study of cytomegalovirus exposure and HLA in healthy donors. Findings and caveats of the study: According to the study, around 150 TCR beta chains were cytomegalovirus-associated.

A word on this clone: Its target is not known.

This CDR3 is built from 13 residues. Germline V gene lookup returns CDR1 SGHDT and CDR2 YYEEEE. J gave up 10 bases and V 6 bases, and 10 bases lay outside the gene matches. Produced via immunoSEQ multiplex PCR; TCRdb's table is partial and in-frame only. The data contain 140,000 to 150,000 clones, over 90% of them singletons. This TCR derives from a man aged 18 to 29 in good health and CMV-seropositive. The V call is TRBV5-6, the J call TRBJ2-1, with 7 bases that match TRBD2. Sequencing was carried out using PBMCs. The CDR3 nucleotides are TGTGCCAGCAAAAAGGTAGCGGGCAGGGAGCAGTTCTTC. Protein product: CASKKVAGREQFF.